The next 18 T cell receptor beta chains were all read from a single sample in a study of PD-1 blockade in classical Hodgkin lymphoma. Each and every patient relapsed after autologous stem cell transplantation, and patients got differing brentuximab vedotin exposure. Method: immunoSEQ multiplex PCR; TCRdb's copy keeps in-frame clones and lacks some. The sample holds around 66,000 clones, approximately 92% seen once. The input for sequencing was peripheral blood mononuclear cells (PBMCs), taken at baseline. The source is a human donor with classical Hodgkin lymphoma.

The V gene is TRBV18, the J gene TRBJ2-2; a weak D match, TRBD1 (6 bases). CDR3 length equals 17 residues. V was shortened by 3 bases and J by 5 bases, with 19 bases between the two germline ends. Germline assignment: CDR1 KGHSH and CDR2 LQKENI. The chain's CDR3 is CASSPLATGLMTGELFF. In DNA form, the CDR3 reads TGTGCCAGCTCACCCCTTGCTACAGGGTTGATGACCGGGGAGCTGTTTTTT.

This chain joins TRBV5-1 and TRBJ1-2; tentative D call: TRBD1 (5 bases). The CDR3 totals 13 residues. The V and J ends lost 0 bases and 4 bases respectively, with 7 bases between them. From germline, CDR1 is SGHRS and CDR2 YFSETQ. This CDR3 is CASSLDGGYGYTF. In DNA, the CDR3 is TGCGCCAGCAGCTTGGACGGGGGCTATGGCTACACCTTC.

Here the CDR3 DNA reads TGTGCCAGCAGCTTAATGGCGGGGGGTAGCACAGATACGCAGTATTTT. It yields the protein CASSLMAGGSTDTQYF. This rearrangement joins TRBV7-8 to TRBJ2-3; 8 bases are shared with TRBD2. This CDR3 contains 16 residues. V was clipped by 2 bases and J by 0 bases; unmatched bases: 4. The germline V gene encodes CDR1 SGHVS and CDR2 FQNEAQ.

The rearrangement links TRBV28 to TRBJ2-7; weak D call: TRBD1 (6 bases). This CDR3 region has 14 residues. In germline, CDR1 is MDHEN, CDR2 SYDVKM. The V and J ends lost 7 bases and 0 bases respectively, with 13 bases between them. The CDR3 nucleotides read TGTGCCAGCAAAACCGGGACAAGCTCCTACGAGCAGTACTTC. Protein sequence: CASKTGTSSYEQYF.

V and J are TRBV6-5 and TRBJ2-1; D might be TRBD1 or TRBD2, each matching 6 bases. The CDR3 has 12 amino acids. V lost 5 bases and J 5 bases, leaving 7 bases between the germline ends. CDR1 and CDR2 from the germline V gene are MNHEY and SVGAGI. In nucleotides, the CDR3 is TGTGCCAGCAGTAGGGGGGACAATGAGCAGTTCTTC. It codes for CASSRGDNEQFF.

The genes are TRBV14 and TRBJ2-7, with 9 bases identical to TRBD1. This CDR3 has 18 amino acids. CDR1 is SGHDN, CDR2 FVKESK, per germline. V shed 4 bases and J 1 base; nucleotides not matched to a gene: 14. The CDR3 nucleotides are TGTGCCAGCAGCCCACTCTTCCACCGGGACAGGGAATCCTACGAGCAGTACTTC. It specifies CASSPLFHRDRESYEQYF.

The chain carries TRBV19 and TRBJ1-1, with D perhaps TRBD1 (6 bases). V was shortened by 5 bases and J by 0 bases, with 16 bases between the two germline ends. The CDR3 length is 16 residues. Per germline, CDR1 LNHDA and CDR2 SQIVND (reference sequence). For the CDR3, the DNA is TGTGCCAGTAGTGCCCCTGACAGGCCGTTGAACACTGAAGCTTTCTTT. Translating it yields CASSAPDRPLNTEAFF.

The chain is built from TRBV5-8 and TRBJ1-2, with TRBD1 as a possible D gene (6 bases). Trimming cost V 5 bases and J 4 bases, with 15 bases left between them. Per the germline V gene, CDR1 is SGHTS and CDR2 is YDEGEE. The CDR3 spans 14 residues. Here the CDR3 reads CASRGRGRVYGYTF. As DNA, the CDR3 is TGTGCCAGCAGGGGCAGGGGCCGGGTCTATGGCTACACCTTC.

The chain uses TRBV11-2 and TRBJ2-7; D unclear. V was cut by 3 bases and J by 3 bases, with 21 bases left in between. CDR3 length: 17 amino acids. The germline CDR1 and CDR2 sequences are SGHAT and FQNNGV. The CDR3 region is CASSFLHPKGPHYEQYF. The CDR3 DNA sequence: TGTGCCAGCAGCTTTCTTCATCCGAAAGGGCCCCACTACGAGCAGTACTTC.

A remark on this clone: Other DNA variants within this sample encode the same CDR3. The CDR3 DNA reads as TGTGCCAGTAGTATAGGAGGGAACTATGGCTACACCTTC. It is translated as CASSIGGNYGYTF. The genes are TRBV19 and TRBJ1-2; D not certain. V shed 1 base and J shed 2 bases, with 5 bases lying between them. The CDR3 runs 13 residues. From germline, CDR1 is LNHDA and CDR2 SQIVND (reference sequence).

This chain joins TRBV6-6 and TRBJ1-2, with a weak D call TRBD1 (6 bases). The V end lost 5 bases, the J end lost 5 bases, and 18 bases lay between the germline ends. In germline, CDR1 is MNHNY, CDR2 SVGAGI (reference sequence). This CDR3 spans 15 amino acids. CDR3 sequence (DNA): TGTGCCAGCAGTATCCCCGAACTGCAGGGGTATGGCTACACCTTC. Translation gives CASSIPELQGYGYTF.

This clone came up once. The chain links TRBV7-9 to TRBJ2-1, with D unclear. Germline CDR1 is SEHNR and CDR2 is FQNEAQ (reference sequence). The germline V and J ends were trimmed by 8 bases and 10 bases, with 9 bases remaining between them. The CDR3 spans 10 residues. In DNA form, the CDR3 reads TGTGCCAGCGAGCTGAGAGAGCAGTTCTTC. Its translation: CASELREQFF.

The V call is TRBV6-1, the J call TRBJ2-5; 10 positions agree with TRBD2. Germline V gives CDR1 MNHNS, CDR2 SASEGT. V trimming: 2 bases; J trimming: 2 bases; junction bases outside the gene matches: 5. The CDR3 loop spans 16 amino acids. CDR3 in DNA: TGTGCCAGCAGTGAAAGGGGACTAGCGACGCAAGAGACCCAGTACTTC. This codes for CASSERGLATQETQYF.

The rearrangement joins TRBV4-1 to TRBJ1-1; D is undetermined. The germline V gene has CDR1 MGHRA and CDR2 YSYEKL. The V end was cut by 4 bases, the J end by 2 bases, with 17 bases between. The CDR3 totals 16 residues. CDR3 coding DNA: TGCGCCAGCAGCCGCGGGAGGGAGGCTTTAAACACTGAAGCTTTCTTT. It translates to CASSRGREALNTEAFF.

The J gene is TRBJ2-7, the V gene TRBV7-9, with D perhaps TRBD1 or TRBD2 (5 bases each). CDR1 SEHNR and CDR2 FQNEAQ come from the germline V gene (reference sequence). V was trimmed by 5 bases and J by 6 bases, leaving 17 bases between them. The CDR3 has 14 residues. CDR3 protein: CASSPRGSSSEQYF. In DNA form, the CDR3 reads TGTGCCAGCAGCCCGAGGGGCTCTTCGTCCGAGCAGTACTTC.

The V call is TRBV5-1, the J call TRBJ2-7; either TRBD1 or TRBD2 may fit D (7 bases each). There are 14 residues in the CDR3. CDR1 SGHRS and CDR2 YFSETQ come from the germline V gene. The V end was cut by 1 base, the J end by 5 bases, with 13 bases between. CDR3 loop: CASSLRSGGDEQYF. The CDR3 DNA is TGCGCCAGCAGCTTGAGGTCAGGGGGGGACGAGCAGTACTTC.

The chain combines TRBV7-2 with TRBJ2-3, with D possibly TRBD2 on 6 matching bases. Trimming stripped 0 bases from V and 2 bases from J, with 30 bases between. Germline CDR1 SGHTA, CDR2 FQGNSA. The CDR3 has 22 amino acids. The CDR3 protein is CASSLAPPQGLSIIPPTDTQYF. In DNA, the CDR3 is TGTGCCAGCAGCTTAGCTCCCCCGCAGGGACTTTCCATCATCCCCCCCACAGATACGCAGTATTTT.

This rearrangement joins TRBV30 to TRBJ2-2, with 7 bases fitting TRBD2. The CDR3 length is 15 residues. The germline gives CDR1 GTSNPN, CDR2 SVGIG (reference sequence). V dropped 4 bases and J dropped 3; count of bases not matched to a gene: 8. The CDR3 loop is CAWINRRGDTGELFF. CDR3 DNA sequence: TGTGCCTGGATAAATCGCCGGGGGGACACCGGGGAGCTGTTTTTT.